One T cell receptor (beta chain) is described in this entry. Antigen: not known. The identical CDR3 is also encoded by other nucleotide sequences in the sample. This sample was taken from a study of OX40 agonist ivuxolimab in advanced cancers. About the research overall: Intravenous ivuxolimab at 0.01 to 10 mg/kg was given to patients every 2 weeks.

Measured with immunoSEQ multiplex PCR; TCRdb has only the in-frame clones, and not every one. The sample consists of 70,000 to 80,000 clones, about 93% of them appearing once. This CDR3 comprises 13 residues. V was pared by 2 bases and J by 0 bases, with 5 bases between. Germline-derived CDR1 and CDR2 are MNHEY and SMNVEV (reference sequence). Study-wide findings and caveats: Both CD4+ and CD8+ T cell populations in blood had undergone clonal expansion by week 6 at 0.1 to 3.0 mg/kg. Mean expanded clone counts were higher in CD8+ than CD4+ T cells.

Sequencing used CD4+ or CD8+ T cells sorted from blood, obtained in a trial of the OX40 agonist ivuxolimab. This chain uses TRBV27 with TRBJ2-7; D unclear. This TCR came from an adult with an advanced solid tumor such as melanoma, head and neck, liver or kidney cancer. This CDR3 reads CASSLGISYEQYF. DNA for the CDR3: TGTGCCAGCAGTTTAGGCATCTCCTACGAGCAGTACTTC.